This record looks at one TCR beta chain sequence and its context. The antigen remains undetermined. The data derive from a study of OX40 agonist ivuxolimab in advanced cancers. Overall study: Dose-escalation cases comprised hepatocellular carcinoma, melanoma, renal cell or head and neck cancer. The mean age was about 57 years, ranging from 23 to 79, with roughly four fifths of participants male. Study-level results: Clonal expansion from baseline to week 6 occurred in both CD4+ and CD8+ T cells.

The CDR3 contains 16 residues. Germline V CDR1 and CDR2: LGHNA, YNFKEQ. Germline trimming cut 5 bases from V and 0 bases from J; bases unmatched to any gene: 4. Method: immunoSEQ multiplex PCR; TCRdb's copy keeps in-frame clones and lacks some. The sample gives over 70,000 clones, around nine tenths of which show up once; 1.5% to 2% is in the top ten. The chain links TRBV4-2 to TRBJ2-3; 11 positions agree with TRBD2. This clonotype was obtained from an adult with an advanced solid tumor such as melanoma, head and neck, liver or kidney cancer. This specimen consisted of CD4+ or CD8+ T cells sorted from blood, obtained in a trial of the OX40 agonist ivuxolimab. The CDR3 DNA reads TGTGCCAGCAGCGGTAGCGGGGGGGATAGCACAGATACGCAGTATTTT. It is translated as CASSGSGGDSTDTQYF.